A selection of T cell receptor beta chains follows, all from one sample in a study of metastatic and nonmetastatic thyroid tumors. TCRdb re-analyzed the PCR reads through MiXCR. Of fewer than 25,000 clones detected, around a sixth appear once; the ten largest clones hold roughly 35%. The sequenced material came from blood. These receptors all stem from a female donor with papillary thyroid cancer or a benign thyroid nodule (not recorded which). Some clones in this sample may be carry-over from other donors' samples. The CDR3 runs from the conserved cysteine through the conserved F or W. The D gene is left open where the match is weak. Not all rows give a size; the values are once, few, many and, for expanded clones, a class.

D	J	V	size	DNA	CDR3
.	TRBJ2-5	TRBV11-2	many	TGTGCCAGCAGCTTACTGGGGGCGCGGTCTGAGACCCAGTACTTC	CASSLLGARSETQYF
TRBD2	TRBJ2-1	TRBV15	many	TGTGCCACCAGCAGAGATATAGCGGGAGTAGGTGAGCAGTTCTTC	CATSRDIAGVGEQFF
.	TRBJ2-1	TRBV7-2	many	TGTGCCAGCAGCTTAGGGCTAGTTTGGGACAATGAGCAGTTCTTC	CASSLGLVWDNEQFF
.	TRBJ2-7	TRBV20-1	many	TGCAGTGCTCCGGACAGCACCTACGAGCAGTACTTC	CSAPDSTYEQYF
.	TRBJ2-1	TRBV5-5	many	TGTGCCAGCAGCTTCTCCCCAAACAATGAGCAGTTCTTC	CASSFSPNNEQFF
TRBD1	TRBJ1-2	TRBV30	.	TGTGCCTGCCCCGCTCCCCAGGGGGCTTTCACCTTC	CACPAPQGAFTF
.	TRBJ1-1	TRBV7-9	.	TGTGCCAGCAGCCCGAGAAGGGATCGCACTGTTGCTTTCTTT	CASSPRRDRTVAFF
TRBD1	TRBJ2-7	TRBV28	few	TGTGCCAGCAGTCCAGCCGGGACAGGGAGCGAGCAGTACTTC	CASSPAGTGSEQYF
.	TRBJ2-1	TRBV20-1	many	TGCAGCGCCCCGGGAGTTTATGAGCAGTTCTTC	CSAPGVYEQFF
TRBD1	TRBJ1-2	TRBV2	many	TGTGCCAGCAGTGAATCATACCCGGGACAGGGTTTCGGTGGCTACACCTTC	CASSESYPGQGFGGYTF
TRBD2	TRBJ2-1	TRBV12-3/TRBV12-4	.	TGTGCCAGCAGCTTTAATAGCCCGACTAGCGGGAGTTATAATGAGCAGTTCTTC	CASSFNSPTSGSYNEQFF
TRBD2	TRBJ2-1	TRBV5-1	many	TGCGCCAGCAGACGGACTAGCGATTCCAATGAGCAGTTCTTC	CASRRTSDSNEQFF
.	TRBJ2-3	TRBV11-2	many	TGTGCCAGCAGCTTAGACTTTACAGGGACAGATACGCAGTATTTT	CASSLDFTGTDTQYF